This section outlines one TCR beta chain sequence together with its context. Antigen unknown. This sample stems from a study of radiotherapy plus CTLA-4 blockade in lung cancer. Only in-frame clones appear in the TCRdb table, and some are missing; sequencing was by immunoSEQ multiplex PCR. The data contain roughly 93,000 clones, around 86% of them singletons. Focal radiation was given together with CTLA-4 blockade (ipilimumab) to patients with chemo-refractory metastatic non-small-cell lung cancer. With V trimmed by 0 bases and J by 6 bases, 8 bases remained unmatched. Germline CDR1 reads SGDLS; CDR2 reads YYNGEE. This CDR3 is 16 amino acids long. Study-wide results and limits: It was early blood T cell clone dynamics, with interferon-beta, that reportedly best predicted response. Peripheral blood showed expansion of tumor-derived TCR clones after radiotherapy and ipilimumab.

The chain combines TRBV9 with TRBJ2-1, with 8 bases fitting TRBD2. This TCR was sampled from a human donor with non-small cell lung cancer who had a partial response to radiotherapy plus ipilimumab. Here the sequenced sample was peripheral blood, taken from a patient treated with radiotherapy plus ipilimumab. The CDR3 coding sequence is TGTGCCAGCAGCGTAGGAAGCTCCGGGACTAGCAATGAGCAGTTCTTC. Residues: CASSVGSSGTSNEQFF.